The rows below give T cell receptor beta chains drawn from one sample of a study of T-cell reconstitution after alpha-beta-depleted transplantation in children. TCRdb recomputed calls from the PCR reads with MiXCR, one row per CDR3 protein. The sample has under 300,000 distinct CDR3 sequences; about 8.8% are singletons. Material: PBMCs from the stem cell graft donor, obtained from the stem cell graft. The receptors shown here come from a human donor who donated a stem cell graft to a child with SCID. Both conserved end residues are part of each CDR3. A D gene is named only where the DNA matches it firmly. Size values are once, few and many counts, or a class for expanded clones, and some rows have none.

v_call,j_call,d_call,clone_size,cdr3_nt,cdr3_aa
TRBV7-3,TRBJ2-5,-,many,TGTGCCAGCAGCTTAAAGCCCCAAGAGACCCAGTACTTC,CASSLKPQETQYF
TRBV11-2,TRBJ1-1,-,many,TGTGCCAGCAGCCTACCCGGCCGGACGGCGAACACTGAAGCTTTCTTT,CASSLPGRTANTEAFF
TRBV12-3/TRBV12-4,TRBJ1-2,TRBD1,-,TGTGCCAGCACCCGGGACAGGATTAACTTTGGCGACACCTTC,CASTRDRINFGDTF
TRBV3-1,TRBJ1-2,-,many,TGTGCCAGCAGCCAAGGGGTAGGGGACGGATATGGCTACACCTTC,CASSQGVGDGYGYTF
TRBV5-1,TRBJ2-1,-,many,TGCGCCAGCAGCTCCCCGGGCGGGGCGGGCAATGAGCAGTTCTTC,CASSSPGGAGNEQFF
TRBV9,TRBJ1-1,-,-,TGTGCCAGCAGCCCTGCGGGTACAGGTTTCACTGAAGCTTTCTTT,CASSPAGTGFTEAFF
TRBV6-5,TRBJ1-2,TRBD1,many,TGTGCCAGCAGTTACTCTCCAGGGGGGGTAGGAGGCTACACCTTC,CASSYSPGGVGGYTF
TRBV5-1,TRBJ1-2,TRBD1,many,TGCGCCAGCAGCTGGACAGGGAGGGTAACTAACTATGGCTACACCTTC,CASSWTGRVTNYGYTF
TRBV29-1,TRBJ1-4,TRBD1,many,TGCAGCGCACAACAGGGGGATGAAAAACTGTTTTTT,CSAQQGDEKLFF
TRBV20-1,TRBJ1-5,-,many,TGCAGTGCACGCGGGGACCATCAGCCCCAGCATTTT,CSARGDHQPQHF
TRBV2,TRBJ1-1,-,many,TGTGCCAGCAGTGCGACCGGGGCGCTTTACAGTGAAGCTTTCTTT,CASSATGALYSEAFF
TRBV5-1,TRBJ2-3,TRBD2,-,TGCGCCAGCACCCAGACTAGCGGGGGGCCCGCAGATACGCAGTATTTT,CASTQTSGGPADTQYF
TRBV27,TRBJ2-3,-,many,TGTGCCAGCAGTTCACTAGCCGCAGATACGCAGTATTTT,CASSSLAADTQYF
TRBV20-1,TRBJ2-3,TRBD2,few,TGCAGTGCTCAAGGTCCGGGACTAGCGGGGGGGCCTACAGATACGCAGTATTTT,CSAQGPGLAGGPTDTQYF
TRBV11-1,TRBJ1-6,-,-,TGTGCCAGCAGCCAACTAACTTTGAGGGACCCTGACGGGCCGTCACCCCTCCACTTT,CASSQLTLRDPDGPSPLHF
TRBV18,TRBJ1-2,TRBD1,few,TGTGCCAGCTCACCGAACTTACAGGGGGCCTATGGCTACACCTTC,CASSPNLQGAYGYTF
TRBV20-1,TRBJ1-2,-,many,TGCAGTGCTTTCACCGGGACCCCTGGGGACGGCTACACCTTC,CSAFTGTPGDGYTF
TRBV5-5,TRBJ2-6,TRBD1,many,TGTGCCAGCAGCGGCGGGACAGGGTTCTCTGGGGCCAACGTCCTGACTTTC,CASSGGTGFSGANVLTF
TRBV18,TRBJ1-2,-,many,TGTGCCAGCTCACCACGAGGGTACTATGGCTACACCTTC,CASSPRGYYGYTF
TRBV20-1,TRBJ2-5,TRBD2,many,TGCAGTGTCCCGAAGCGGGGGGAGACCCAGTACTTC,CSVPKRGETQYF
TRBV5-1,TRBJ2-3,-,many,TGCGCCAGCAGCGGGACCACAGATACGCAGTATTTT,CASSGTTDTQYF
TRBV7-7,TRBJ2-7,-,many,TGTGCCAGCAGCCCCAATGCAGGGCCCTCCTACGAGCAGTACTTC,CASSPNAGPSYEQYF
TRBV7-2,TRBJ1-3,TRBD1,many,TGTGCCAGCAGCCTGACAGGGACTGGAAACACCATATATTTT,CASSLTGTGNTIYF
TRBV28,TRBJ2-7,-,once,TGTGCCAGCAGCCGCCCTGGAGCACTCTACTACGAGCAGTACTTC,CASSRPGALYYEQYF
TRBV20-1,TRBJ2-7,-,many,TGCAGTGCTAGAGTTCCAGCTTTAGAGCAGTACTTC,CSARVPALEQYF
TRBV20-1,TRBJ2-4,-,many,TGCAGTGCTAGAGAGGCGCTAGCCAAAAACATTCAGTACTTC,CSAREALAKNIQYF
TRBV19,TRBJ2-7,-,-,TGTGCCAGTAGTACCCCGGGTGGGAACGGTGACGAGCAGTACTTC,CASSTPGGNGDEQYF
TRBV20-1,TRBJ2-1,TRBD2,many,TGCAGTGCTAGAGCTGGGACTAGCGGGGGGGCCTACAATGAGCAGTTCTTC,CSARAGTSGGAYNEQFF
TRBV7-6,TRBJ2-7,-,many,TGTGCCAGCAGCTTGAATCGGGGTAATGAGCAGTACTTC,CASSLNRGNEQYF
TRBV20-1,TRBJ2-3,-,many,TGCAGTGCTCCTAGAACAGATACGCAGTATTTT,CSAPRTDTQYF
TRBV20-1,TRBJ2-3,-,many,TGCAGTGCTGGCCTTTCGGGGGCCACCACAGATACGCAGTATTTT,CSAGLSGATTDTQYF
TRBV10-3,TRBJ2-7,-,many,TGTGCCATCAGTGAACCACAGGGGACTCTCGAGCAGTACTTC,CAISEPQGTLEQYF
TRBV12-3/TRBV12-4,TRBJ1-5,-,many,TGTGCCAGCAGCGGGGGGGATCAGCCCCAGCATTTT,CASSGGDQPQHF
TRBV20-1,TRBJ2-5,-,many,TGCAGCGCTAGGGTAGGGAGCGAGACCCAGTACTTC,CSARVGSETQYF
TRBV3-1,TRBJ1-1,-,many,TGTGCCAGCAGCTGGACAACGGGAGAAGCTTTCTTT,CASSWTTGEAFF